The T cell receptor beta chain described here comes from a study of cytomegalovirus exposure and HLA in healthy donors. CDR1 and CDR2 (germline): GTSNPN, SVGIG (reference sequence). Trimming at V came to 2 bases and at J to 7 bases, leaving 6 bases not matched to a gene. The CDR3 has 14 amino acids. Comments on this clone: Antigen: not known.

PCR amplification relied on 60 Vbeta primers (plus 13 Jbeta primers). Profiled with immunoSEQ multiplex PCR; TCRdb holds only in-frame clones, not every one. In the table there are roughly 150,000 clones, about 75% of which are singletons. Study results and caveats: The authors later found TCR association rates varying by HLA locus, with DRB1 most and HLA-C fewest. TRBV6-2, TRBV6-3 and other indistinguishable V segments were excluded. In a later analysis, a genetic analysis reported fewer productive-TCR N-insertions in an Asian-associated ancestry cluster than the cohort average. Available immune exposure information covered CMV serostatus only.

This clonotype was obtained from a man in his 60s in good health and CMV-seronegative. V gene TRBV30 combines with J gene TRBJ2-7; 12 nucleotides align to TRBD2. The sequenced sample was PBMCs. CDR3 in DNA: TGTGCCTGGAGTAGACTAGCGGGAGTCGGGGAGCAGTACTTC. It is translated as CAWSRLAGVGEQYF.